Described below is a single TCR beta chain sequence and its context. Its antigen is unidentified. The junction shows a germline mismatch at one end, possibly a read error. This CDR3 comprises 16 residues. Germline CDR1 and CDR2: MNHNS and SASEGT. TCR beta CDR3 sequences were amplified from RNA transcripts. The HTBI set primed first-round TCR CDR3 RT-PCR. Using its own MiXCR run on the multiplex PCR reads, TCRdb lists one record per CDR3 protein. Among about 350,000 distinct CDR3 sequences, roughly an eighth were seen once, and the ten largest hold about a third. Out of roughly 9.1 ml of fresh peripheral blood came the PBMCs. These data belong to a study of T cells in Graves' hyperthyroidism and ophthalmopathy. Study conclusions and caveats: Blood samples included most of the expanded thyroid clonotypes exceeding 0.001.

The TCR sequence derives from a woman in her thirties or forties with Graves' ophthalmopathy. V is TRBV6-1 and J is TRBJ2-2, with TRBD2 matching over 7 bases. Sequences were obtained from blood. CDR3 sequence (DNA): TGTGCCAGCAGTCGCGGGACTACCTTGTTATCCGGGGAGCTGGTTTTT. Translating it yields CASSRGTTLLSGELVF.